What follows is one TCR beta chain and its context. The sample belongs to a study of blood T cell repertoires in COVID-19. At the level of the study: Both acute and convalescent COVID-19 samples were obtained from the United States, Italy and Spain. In each case, the material was cDNA or gDNA derived from T cells, B-cell-depleted T cells, or PBMCs.

Authors' analysis steps: Nucleated cell counts were estimated from reference gene primer amplification. The data were produced by immunoSEQ multiplex PCR, yet TCRdb's version contains in-frame clones alone and is incomplete. V, J and clone size are those of that table, while D and trimming were read from the DNA. The sample lists about 89,000 clones; approximately 80% were seen once. Trimming removed 6 bases from V and 0 bases from J, with 12 bases in between. The length of the CDR3 is 15 residues. Germline V gene data show CDR1 as SGHNT and CDR2 as YYREEE (reference sequence). The rearrangement uses TRBV5-4 and TRBJ1-4; D perhaps matches TRBD1 (5 bases). The sequencing input was peripheral blood. This TCR was recovered from a woman older than 75 with acute or convalescent COVID-19. Here the CDR3 reads CASTDSDATNEKLFF. In DNA form, the CDR3 reads TGTGCCAGCACCGACAGCGACGCAACTAATGAAAAACTGTTTTTT.